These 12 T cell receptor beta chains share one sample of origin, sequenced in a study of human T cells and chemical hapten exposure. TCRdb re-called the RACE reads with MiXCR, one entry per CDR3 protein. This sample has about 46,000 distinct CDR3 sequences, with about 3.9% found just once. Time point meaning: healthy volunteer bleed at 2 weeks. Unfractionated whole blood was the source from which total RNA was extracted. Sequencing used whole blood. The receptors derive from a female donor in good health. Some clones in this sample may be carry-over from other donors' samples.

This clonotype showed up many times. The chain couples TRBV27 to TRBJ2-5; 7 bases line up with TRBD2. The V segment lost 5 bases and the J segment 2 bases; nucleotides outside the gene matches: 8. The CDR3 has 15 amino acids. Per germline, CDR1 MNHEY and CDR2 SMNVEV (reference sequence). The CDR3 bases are TGTGCCAGCAGTCCAACAAGCGGGATACAAGAGACCCAGTACTTC. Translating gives CASSPTSGIQETQYF.

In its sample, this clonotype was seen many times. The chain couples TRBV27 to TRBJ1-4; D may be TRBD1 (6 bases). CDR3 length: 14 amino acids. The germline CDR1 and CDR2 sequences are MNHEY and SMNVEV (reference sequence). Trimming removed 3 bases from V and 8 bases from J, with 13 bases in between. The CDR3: CASSFGGLGEKLFF. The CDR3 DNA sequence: TGTGCCAGCAGTTTTGGGGGGCTTGGGGAAAAACTGTTTTTT.

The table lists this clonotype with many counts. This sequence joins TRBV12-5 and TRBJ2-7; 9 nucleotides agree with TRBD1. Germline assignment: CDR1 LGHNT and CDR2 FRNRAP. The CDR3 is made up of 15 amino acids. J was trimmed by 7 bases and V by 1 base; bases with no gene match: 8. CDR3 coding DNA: TGTGCTAGTGGTTTGGGACAGGGGGGCTCGTGGGAGCAGTACTTC. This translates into CASGLGQGGSWEQYF.

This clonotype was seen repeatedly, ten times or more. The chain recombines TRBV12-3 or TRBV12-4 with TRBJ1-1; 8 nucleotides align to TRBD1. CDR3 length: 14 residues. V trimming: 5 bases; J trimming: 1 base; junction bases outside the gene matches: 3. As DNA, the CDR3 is TGTGCCAGCAGTCGACAGGGGCCGAACACTGAAGCTTTCTTT. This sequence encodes CASSRQGPNTEAFF.

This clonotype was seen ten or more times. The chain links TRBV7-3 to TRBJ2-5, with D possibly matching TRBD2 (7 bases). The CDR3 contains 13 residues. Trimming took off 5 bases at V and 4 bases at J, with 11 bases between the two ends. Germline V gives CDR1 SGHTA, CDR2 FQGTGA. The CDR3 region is CASSAGATETQYF. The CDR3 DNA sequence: TGTGCCAGCAGCGCGGGGGCCACAGAGACCCAGTACTTC.

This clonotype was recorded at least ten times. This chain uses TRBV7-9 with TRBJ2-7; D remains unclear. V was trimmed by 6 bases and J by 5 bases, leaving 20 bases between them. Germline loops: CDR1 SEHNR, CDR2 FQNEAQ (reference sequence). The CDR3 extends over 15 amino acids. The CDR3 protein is CASSYPLGRRDEQYF. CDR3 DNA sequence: TGTGCCAGCAGTTACCCATTAGGGCGCAGAGACGAGCAGTACTTC.

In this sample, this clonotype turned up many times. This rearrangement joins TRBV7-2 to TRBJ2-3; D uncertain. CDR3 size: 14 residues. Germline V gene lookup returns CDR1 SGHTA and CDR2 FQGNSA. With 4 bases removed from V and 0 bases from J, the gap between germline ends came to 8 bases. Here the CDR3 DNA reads TGTGCCAGCAGCTCGCATCCCAGCACAGATACGCAGTATTTT. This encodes CASSSHPSTDTQYF.

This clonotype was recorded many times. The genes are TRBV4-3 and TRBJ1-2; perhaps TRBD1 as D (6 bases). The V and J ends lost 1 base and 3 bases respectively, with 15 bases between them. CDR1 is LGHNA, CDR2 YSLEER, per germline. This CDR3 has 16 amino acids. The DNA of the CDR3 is TGCGCCAGCAGCCAAGCCCTCCCACAGGGCTACTATGGCTACACCTTC. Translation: CASSQALPQGYYGYTF.

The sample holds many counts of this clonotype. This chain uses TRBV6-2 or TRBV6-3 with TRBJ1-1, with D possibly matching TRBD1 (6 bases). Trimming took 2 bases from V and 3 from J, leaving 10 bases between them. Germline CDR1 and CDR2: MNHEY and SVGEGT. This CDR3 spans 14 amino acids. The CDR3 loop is CASSYAGADTEAFF. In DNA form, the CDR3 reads TGTGCCAGCAGTTACGCGGGGGCAGACACTGAAGCTTTCTTT.

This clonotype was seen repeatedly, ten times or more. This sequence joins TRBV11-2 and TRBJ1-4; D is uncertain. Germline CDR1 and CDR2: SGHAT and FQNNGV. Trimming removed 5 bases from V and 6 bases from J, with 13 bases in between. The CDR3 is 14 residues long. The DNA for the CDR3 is TGTGCCAGCAGCCAACAGATGGGTTATGAAAAACTGTTTTTT. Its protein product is CASSQQMGYEKLFF.

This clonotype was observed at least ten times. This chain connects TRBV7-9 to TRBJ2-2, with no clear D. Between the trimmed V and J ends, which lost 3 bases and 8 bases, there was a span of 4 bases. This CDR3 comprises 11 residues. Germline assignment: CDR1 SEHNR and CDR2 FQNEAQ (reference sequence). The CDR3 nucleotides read TGTGCCAGCAGCTTTGGAGGGGAGCTGTTTTTT. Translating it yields CASSFGGELFF.

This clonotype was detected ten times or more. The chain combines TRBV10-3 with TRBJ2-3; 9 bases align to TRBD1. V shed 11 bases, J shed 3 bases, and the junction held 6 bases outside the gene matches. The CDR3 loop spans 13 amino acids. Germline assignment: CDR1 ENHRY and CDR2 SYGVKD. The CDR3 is CAAHRGLTDTQYF. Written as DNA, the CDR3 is TGTGCCGCACACAGGGGGCTAACAGATACGCAGTATTTT.